This T cell receptor (beta chain) appears in the sequencing data of a study of blood T cell repertoires in COVID-19. CDR1 and CDR2 (germline): KGHDR, SFDVKD. CDR3 length: 16 residues. V shed 4 bases, J shed 2 bases, and the junction held 7 bases outside the gene matches. How the authors handled the data: Amplification from reference gene primers served as the basis for estimated nucleated cell counts. The repertoire was sequenced with immunoSEQ multiplex PCR; TCRdb's copy has only in-frame clones and lacks some. V and J calls and clone size are given by that table; D and trimming were obtained from the DNA. The sample consists of tens of thousands of clones, around four fifths of them appearing once. Seattle patient enrollment occurred during active infection, with longitudinal follow-up thereafter.

The receptor's source is a young man with COVID-19, enrolled during active disease. The chain joins TRBV24-1 to TRBJ1-1; 9 bases agree with TRBD1. What was sequenced was peripheral blood. As DNA, the CDR3 is TGTGCCACCAGTGACAAACAGGGGGCGGGAAACACTGAAGCTTTCTTT. Protein: CATSDKQGAGNTEAFF.